This TCR beta chain was sequenced during a study of T cell responses to AZD1222 COVID-19 vaccine. This CDR3 contains 14 residues. V lost 1 base and J 1 base, leaving 7 bases between the germline ends. Germline loops: CDR1 SNHLY, CDR2 FYNNEI. In regard to this clone: Its antigen is undetermined.

It was second doses at about 4 or about 12 weeks that were pooled. Assay used: immunoSEQ multiplex PCR; TCRdb lists only in-frame clones, some missing. The sample shows 150,000 to 180,000 clones, 90% to 95% of them seen only once. The study, taken as a whole, reports: Most donors were white British, females outnumbered males, and clonal diversity was possibly underestimated. Spike-specific TCR breadth and depth were elevated following two AZD1222 doses. The reported proportion of spike-specific TCRs targeting unmutated variant regions was nearly half.

The chain couples TRBV2 to TRBJ1-1; D might be TRBD1 (5 bases). Here the sequenced sample was peripheral blood, taken 28 days after the second AZD1222 dose. The receptor was derived from an adult who received the AZD1222 COVID-19 vaccine. The CDR3 loop reads CASSEGRGNTEAFF. The CDR3 DNA follows: TGTGCCAGCAGTGAAGGGAGGGGGAACACTGAAGCTTTCTTT.